This T cell receptor (beta chain) was identified in a study of T cells in narcolepsy. On the study more broadly: Donors had narcolepsy type 1 or type 2, or were healthy controls. Overall study findings and caveats: HCRT-specific and TRIB2-specific autoreactive clonotypes appeared among same-patient CSF and blood CD4+ clonotypes. Autoreactive clonotypes reportedly recurred in blood of same and different patients, not controls.

Regarding this clone: Antigen unknown.

The germline V and J ends were trimmed by 5 bases and 2 bases, with 10 bases remaining between them. The CDR3 covers 14 residues. CDR1 SGHRS and CDR2 YFSETQ come from the germline V gene. The method was immunoSEQ multiplex PCR; TCRdb's version includes in-frame clones alone and lacks a portion of them. The repertoire holds some 240 clones, with roughly 24% as singletons. This receptor was obtained from a human donor with narcolepsy. The rearrangement links TRBV5-1 to TRBJ2-2; weak D call: TRBD1 (5 bases). The sample comprised cultured CD4+ T cells from cerebrospinal fluid. Written as DNA, the CDR3 is TGCGCCAGCAGAGGGCAGGGAAACACCGGGGAGCTGTTTTTT. Residues: CASRGQGNTGELFF.